The sequence of this TCR beta chain was determined in a study of T cells in tuberculosis. Across the whole study: CD1B tetramers identified T cells specific for mycobacterial lipid GMM. A South African cohort included IGRA-negative adolescents, latently infected IGRA-positive adolescents and adults with active tuberculosis. Study-level results: Selection depended on which cryopreserved specimens were available. A GMM-specific repertoire classifier reached roughly 90% accuracy, AUROC over 0.85.

Documented time point: new active TB diagnosis, blood taken before or within 7 days of starting treatment. There are 16 residues in the CDR3. The germline gives CDR1 LGHNT, CDR2 FRNRAP. The J segment lost 4 bases and the V segment lost 0 bases, leaving 4 bases of the junction unmatched. Sequencing used immunoSEQ multiplex PCR; TCRdb keeps in-frame clones, though not all of them. Here the sample spans about 34,000 clones, approximately 89% being singletons. Comment on this clone: Antigen: not known.

The starting material was PBMCs, obtained at tuberculosis diagnosis. This rearrangement joins TRBV12-5 to TRBJ2-1, with 9 bases lining up with TRBD1. This TCR was recovered from an adult with tuberculosis. The CDR3 reads CASGLVLGQGYNEQFF. CDR3 DNA sequence: TGTGCTAGTGGTTTGGTCCTGGGACAGGGATACAATGAGCAGTTCTTC.